Sequencing of this T cell receptor (beta chain) was carried out in a study of blood T cells in healthy people across ages (dated by TCRdb to the mid-2010s). Study-level background: In model experiments, roughly one uniquely barcoded TCR beta cDNA molecule per two T cells was captured by template switching. To track age-related changes in TCR beta repertoire diversity, the study relied on deep sequencing normalized with unique cDNA molecular identifiers. The donors were divided into four age groups: young (average around 15 years), middle-aged (approximately 42), aged (approximately 59) and long-lived (82). Two additional independent replicas of 1 million unique cDNA reads from the same blood draw were analyzed for two donors (one aged 18 to 29 and one aged 80 or older).

The donors were a few dozen Caucasian individuals from Russia, aged 6 to 90 years, who were systemically healthy. Around 10 milliliters of peripheral blood were collected from each donor into EDTA-treated Vacutainer tubes. Ficoll-Paque density-gradient centrifugation was used to isolate PBMCs, with at least 6 million obtained per sample. Total RNA, at least 6 micrograms per sample, was extracted from PBMCs with Trizol reagent. The percentages of naive CD45RAhigh/CD27high T cells were determined by flow cytometry on a PBMC aliquot from every donor. Ends trimmed: V by 7 bases, J by 13 bases; bases unmatched to a gene: 12. Sequences SGHTA (CDR1) and FQGNSA (CDR2) are obtained from the germline V gene. Reading from cysteine to phenylalanine, the CDR3 counts 13 amino acids. Solely the CDR3 DNA is kept, with 39 bases framed from the first base. Library preparation used 5' RACE. Sequencing used an Illumina HiSeq 2500. A second 7 to 11 cycle PCR used a sample-barcoded 5' primer and a J-beta primer mix. A template-switch 5' adaptor carrying 12 random nucleotides introduced a unique molecular identifier onto each TCR beta cDNA molecule. At least 2.5 million CDR3-containing paired-end reads were obtained from each sample. First-strand cDNA was synthesized from all RNA with the Mint cDNA synthesis kit, primed by a TRBC-specific oligonucleotide. Following uracil-DNA glycosylase treatment, a first 18-cycle PCR with universal primers M1SS and BC2_uni_R was performed on all cDNA. The authors' pipeline ran thus. Normalization of each sample was performed by random selection of 1 million high-quality reads, each carrying a distinct molecular identifier. Instead of being binned into consensus sequences, reads with shared molecular identifiers were discarded. MiTCR, with a Q25 quality threshold and the strictest error-elimination algorithm, was used for CDR3 identification, clonotype clustering and error correction. Lower-bound total TCR beta diversity was estimated with a nonparametric unseen species model using Euler transformation. The public reads were run again by TCRdb, first through fastp at Q25 and then through MiXCR, and only productive beta chains were kept. Every CDR3 protein is listed once, alongside the most common genes and DNA of its rows. TCRdb, not the authors, supplied the V and J calls. The table for this sample lists 900,000 to 950,000 distinct CDR3 sequences; just under 30% of them were counted only once. The ten biggest clones cover around 9.6% of the sample.

The research as a whole found: Since profiling was done on bulk unsorted PBMCs, naive and antigen-experienced compartments could not be conclusively compared. The CMV infection status of donors was not known, potentially confounding age-related changes in expanded clonotypes. Observed TCR beta diversity per million T cells fell roughly linearly with age, and a significant reduction was already apparent by age roughly 40. Compared with the aged group, the long-lived group had more naive CD4+ T cells, fewer expanded clones and increased TCR diversity, a pattern suggesting age selection. There was a strong correlation between observed TCR beta diversity and the percentage of naive T cells measured by flow cytometry. Estimates of total diversity based on one million sequenced T cells were regarded as lower bounds and as underestimates.

With regard to this clonotype: It lacks a known antigen. This sequence may be a read error, since a much larger clone differs from it by one base.

This sample also belongs to another study, concerning T cells of mothers and their children. From that second study: Nine systemically healthy Caucasian individuals, comprising three mothers and their six children, were included as donors. cDNA synthesis used all of the extracted RNA, with 1.5 ug of RNA in each 15 ul reaction. In the second PCR, the M1S primer added sample barcodes and 2-4 random nucleotides. Each mother yielded over 9 million TCR beta CDR3 reads and each child roughly 3 million reads. TCR recombination output is similarly shaped by thymic selection in related and unrelated pairs, with a minor effect exerted by inherited differences. Normalized repertoire overlap was always found to be slightly, but never significantly, higher in related mother-child pairs than in unrelated mother-child pairs. With a sensitivity of approximately 100 clones per million clonotypes, no persistent microchimeric T cell clones were detected. In the study, deep NGS was used to compare the TCR beta repertoires of mothers and children, and features distinguishing related mother-child pairs from unrelated individuals were sought. Mothers averaged 40 +/- 4 years of age and children averaged 11 +/- 4 years. After adapters were ligated using NEBNext reagents, the libraries underwent 100+100 nt paired-end sequencing on an Illumina HiSeq 2000. To avoid cross-contamination, the mother libraries and the child libraries were prepared a month apart and sequenced in separate runs. For each donor, between roughly 500,000 and 2,300,000 distinct TCR beta clonotypes were identified. Naive TCR beta clonotypes were estimated from low-frequency clonotypes matched to each donor's FACS-determined naive share, without sorting.

Source material: blood. The sequence is built from TRBV7-2 and TRBJ2-1, and 8 junctional nucleotides match TRBD2. This clonotype was sampled from a middle-aged woman in good health. The DNA is TGTGCCAGCATCCCCGGACTAAGCGGGAGACAGTTCTTC. Its protein reads: CASIPGLSGRQFF.